The entry that follows covers one T cell receptor beta chain sequence. The record originates from a study of blood T cell repertoires in COVID-19. In the original processing: Nucleated cell counts were estimated from reference gene primer amplification. Profiled with immunoSEQ multiplex PCR; TCRdb holds only in-frame clones, not every one. V, J and clone size derive from that table, while D and trimming were established from the DNA sequence. Of approximately 27,000 clones listed, 75% to 90% were seen once; the top ten hold around a tenth. The sequenced sample consisted of peripheral blood. The clonotype was recovered from a man aged 55 to 70 with acute or convalescent COVID-19.

CDR3 nucleotides: TGCGCCAGCAGTGGGAGCAGTAACTCCTACGAGCAGTACTTC. Its protein is CASSGSSNSYEQYF. This sequence joins TRBV10-1 and TRBJ2-7; no clear D gene. The CDR3 has 14 amino acids. Germline CDR1 is WNHNN and CDR2 is SYGVQD (reference sequence). Trimming shortened V by 4 bases and J by 0 bases, and 10 bases separated the two germline ends.